Following are 2 T cell receptor beta chains from one sample sequenced in a study of cytomegalovirus exposure and HLA in healthy donors. 60 Vbeta and 13 Jbeta primers were used in PCR. Only in-frame clones appear in the TCRdb table, and some are missing; sequencing was by immunoSEQ multiplex PCR. This repertoire includes roughly 76,000 clones. The sample was PBMCs. These receptors originate from a female donor in good health and CMV-seropositive.

The chain uses TRBV28 and TRBJ2-7; D is perhaps TRBD1 (6 bases). The CDR3 contains 15 residues. The V gene lost 4 bases and the J gene lost 7 bases, with 20 bases spanning the gap. From germline, CDR1 is MDHEN and CDR2 SYDVKM. CDR3 coding DNA: TGTGCCAGCAGTTCTACAATGGACAGCCTGGGTGAGCAGTACTTC. Its translation is CASSSTMDSLGEQYF.

The chain is built from TRBV15 and TRBJ2-7, with TRBD1 matching 8 bases. After removal of 4 bases from V and 3 bases from J, the junction contained 8 bases not matched to a gene. The germline V gene encodes CDR1 LNHNV and CDR2 YYDKDF (reference sequence). This CDR3 spans 15 amino acids. The CDR3: CATSTGQELDYEQYF. In DNA form, the CDR3 reads TGTGCCACCAGCACGGGACAGGAGCTCGACTACGAGCAGTACTTC. Using reference TRBV15 and TRBJ2-7 for the parts outside the CDR3, the full variable domain is DAMVIQNPRYQVTQFGKPVTLSCSQTLNHNVMYWYQQKSSQAPKLLFHYYDKDFNNEADTPDNFQSRRPNTSFCFLDIRSPGLGDTAMYLCATSTGQELDYEQYFGPGTRLTVT.